The clone carrying this T cell receptor (beta chain) was picked up many times. Its antigen remains unknown. These data belong to a study of T cell repertoires in cytomegalovirus infection. In TCRdb, the reads were re-called with MiXCR into one record per CDR3 protein. The sample includes approximately 910,000 distinct CDR3 sequences, around 30% of them seen just once. Per the germline V gene, CDR1 is SGHTA and CDR2 is FQGNSA. The V segment lost 5 bases and the J segment 2 bases; nucleotides outside the gene matches: 7. This CDR3 is 17 amino acids long. This sequence was found in a human donor in good health (CMV status not recorded). Some clones in this sample may be carry-over from other donors' samples. This sample comprised cultured CD8+ T cells from PBMCs, obtained from culture after CMV antigen stimulation. The chain joins TRBV7-2 to TRBJ2-5; TRBD2 aligns across 14 bases. CDR3 sequence: CASSPEGLAGVQETQYF. CDR3 coding DNA: TGTGCCAGCAGCCCAGAGGGACTAGCGGGGGTACAAGAGACCCAGTACTTC.